The clone carrying this TCR beta chain was seen once. Its antigen remains unknown. The data were produced by immunoSEQ multiplex PCR, yet TCRdb's version contains in-frame clones alone and is incomplete. This table holds some 260,000 clones, roughly 91% found once. This sample stems from a study of cytomegalovirus exposure and HLA in healthy donors. Study in general: A later analysis reported the same platform for the 90 to 150 validation repertoires and the 666 first-cohort repertoires.

Study-wide findings and caveats: A list of approximately 160 TCR beta chains associated with cytomegalovirus was given. A classifier reportedly called cytomegalovirus status with high sensitivity and specificity. TCR sequences were mostly rare, though some public TCRs occurred in many donors.

The CDR3 has 16 amino acids. Per germline, CDR1 SGDLS and CDR2 YYNGEE. The trim removed 3 bases at V and 0 bases at J, leaving 4 bases unmatched. The chain joins TRBV9 to TRBJ2-2, with 8 bases matching TRBD1. The origin of this receptor is a young woman in good health and CMV-seronegative. The specimen sequenced was PBMCs. The CDR3 loop is CASSAVTGANTGELFF. CDR3 nucleotide sequence: TGTGCCAGCAGCGCCGTGACAGGGGCGAACACCGGGGAGCTGTTTTTT. Variable domain in full (rest from reference TRBV9 and TRBJ2-2): DSGVTQTPKHLITATGQRVTLRCSPRSGDLSVYWYQQSLDQGLQFLIQYYNGEERAKGNILERFSAQQFPDLHSELNLSSLELGDSALYFCASSAVTGANTGELFFGEGSRLTVL.